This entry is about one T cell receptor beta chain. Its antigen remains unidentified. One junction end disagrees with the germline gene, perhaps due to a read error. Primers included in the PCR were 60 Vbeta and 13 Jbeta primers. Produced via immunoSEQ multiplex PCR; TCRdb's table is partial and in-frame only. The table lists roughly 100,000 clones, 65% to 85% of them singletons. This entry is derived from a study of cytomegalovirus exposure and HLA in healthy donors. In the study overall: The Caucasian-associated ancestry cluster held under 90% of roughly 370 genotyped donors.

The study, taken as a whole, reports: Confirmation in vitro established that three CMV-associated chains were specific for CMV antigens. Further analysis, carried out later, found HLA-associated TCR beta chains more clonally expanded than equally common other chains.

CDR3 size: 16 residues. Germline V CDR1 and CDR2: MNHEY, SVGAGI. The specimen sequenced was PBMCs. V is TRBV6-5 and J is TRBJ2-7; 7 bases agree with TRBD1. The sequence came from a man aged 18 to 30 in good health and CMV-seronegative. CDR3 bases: TGTGCCAGCAGCTACTCCAAGGGACAGTCCCCGGGAGAGCAGTACTTC. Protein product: CASSYSKGQSPGEQYF.